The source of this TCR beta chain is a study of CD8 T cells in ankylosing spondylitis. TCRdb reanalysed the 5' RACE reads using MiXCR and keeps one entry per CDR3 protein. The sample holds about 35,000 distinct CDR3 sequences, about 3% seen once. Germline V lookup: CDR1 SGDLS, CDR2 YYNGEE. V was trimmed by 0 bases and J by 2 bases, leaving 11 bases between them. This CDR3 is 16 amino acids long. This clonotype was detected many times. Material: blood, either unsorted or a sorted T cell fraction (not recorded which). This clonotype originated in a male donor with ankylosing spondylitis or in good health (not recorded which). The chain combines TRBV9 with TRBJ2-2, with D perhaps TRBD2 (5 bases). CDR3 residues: CASSVVLAGNTGELFF. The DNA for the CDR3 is TGTGCCAGCAGCGTAGTCCTAGCAGGAAACACCGGGGAGCTGTTTTTT.